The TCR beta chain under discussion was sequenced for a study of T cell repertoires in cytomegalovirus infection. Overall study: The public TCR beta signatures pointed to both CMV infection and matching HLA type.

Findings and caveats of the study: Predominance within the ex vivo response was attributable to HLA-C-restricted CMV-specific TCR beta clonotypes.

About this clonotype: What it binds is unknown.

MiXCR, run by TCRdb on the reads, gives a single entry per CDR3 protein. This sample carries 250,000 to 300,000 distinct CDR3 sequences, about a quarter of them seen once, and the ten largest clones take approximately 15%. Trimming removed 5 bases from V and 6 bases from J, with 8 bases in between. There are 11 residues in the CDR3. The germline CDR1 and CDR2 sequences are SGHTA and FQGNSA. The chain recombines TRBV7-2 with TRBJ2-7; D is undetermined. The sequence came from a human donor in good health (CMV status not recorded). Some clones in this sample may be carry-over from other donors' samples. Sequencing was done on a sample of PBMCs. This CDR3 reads CASSALGEQYF. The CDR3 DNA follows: TGTGCCAGCAGCGCCTTGGGCGAGCAGTACTTC.